The 26 T cell receptor beta chains presented below share a single source sample, sequenced in a study of CD8+ T cells in alopecia areata. The sequencing template was cDNA reverse transcribed from extracted RNA. The protocol was immunoSEQ multiplex PCR, while the TCRdb copy is restricted to in-frame clones and leaves out a portion. The repertoire includes 170,000 or so clones, under 60% of them detected once, and around an eighth sits in the top ten. The treatment: oral pan-JAK inhibitor, 5-10 mg twice daily. This sample comprised CD8+ T cells sorted from blood, obtained at week 24, from a patient treated with tofacitinib. Source of these receptors: a human donor with alopecia areata.

This chain links TRBV25-1 with TRBJ2-3; a weak D match, TRBD1 (6 bases). Trimming left V 6 bases short and J 3 bases short, with 10 bases between. Germline assignment: CDR1 MGHDK and CDR2 SYGVNS. CDR3 length: 13 amino acids. The CDR3 sequence: CASSQGMTDTQYF. The CDR3 region has the DNA TGTGCCAGCAGCCAGGGGATGACAGATACGCAGTATTTT.

V and J are TRBV5-1 and TRBJ2-3; 9 nucleotides line up with TRBD2. Germline V gene sequence: CDR1 SGHRS, CDR2 YFSETQ. Trimming cost V 2 bases and J 4 bases; bases outside gene matches: 8. The CDR3 sequence is 16 residues long. CDR3 DNA sequence: TGCGCCAGCAGCTTAGCGACTAGCGGACAATCAGATACGCAGTATTTT. It specifies CASSLATSGQSDTQYF.

This chain connects TRBV7-9 to TRBJ2-7; D possibly matches TRBD1 or TRBD2 (5 bases each). The germline gives CDR1 SEHNR, CDR2 FQNEAQ (reference sequence). Trimming left V 1 base short and J 5 bases short, with 12 bases between. The CDR3 is 14 residues long. The CDR3: CASSLVGDTHEQYF. Here the CDR3 DNA reads TGTGCCAGCAGCTTAGTGGGGGATACCCACGAGCAGTACTTC.

This chain joins TRBV30 and TRBJ1-2; TRBD1 might be the D (6 bases). V lost 3 bases to trimming and J lost 4 bases, with 18 bases between them. The CDR3 is 15 amino acids. The germline V gene encodes CDR1 GTSNPN and CDR2 SVGIG (reference sequence). CDR3 in amino acids: CAWRDSGEGSYGYTF. DNA for the CDR3: TGTGCCTGGAGGGATTCAGGGGAGGGCTCCTATGGCTACACCTTC.

Only a few counts were recorded for this clone. The V and J genes are TRBV27 and TRBJ2-7, with a tentative D call TRBD2 (7 bases). V dropped 6 bases and J dropped 2 bases, with 11 bases sitting between them. Germline CDR1 is MNHEY and CDR2 is SMNVEV (reference sequence). This CDR3 has 13 amino acids. The CDR3 DNA sequence: TGTGCCAGCAGAGGAGGGGGGGCCTACGAGCAGTACTTC. Residues: CASRGGGAYEQYF.

This sequence joins TRBV7-9 and TRBJ2-4; 8 bases agree with TRBD2. This CDR3 is 13 amino acids long. J lost 7 bases, V lost 5 bases, and 4 bases had no gene match. Germline V gene sequence: CDR1 SEHNR, CDR2 FQNEAQ (reference sequence). This CDR3 reads CASSAGGGNIQYF. For the CDR3, the DNA is TGTGCCAGCAGCGCTGGCGGGGGGAACATTCAGTACTTC.

There are a few counts of this clone. The chain uses TRBV5-1 and TRBJ1-5, with a weak D call TRBD1 (6 bases). The V gene lost 0 bases and the J gene lost 1 base, with 20 bases spanning the gap. CDR3 length equals 19 residues. Germline assignment: CDR1 SGHRS and CDR2 YFSETQ. The CDR3 nucleotides read TGCGCCAGCAGCTTGGAGAGTGAGCAGGGGAAGGGAAGCAATCAGCCCCAGCATTTT. This gives the protein CASSLESEQGKGSNQPQHF.

This sequence joins TRBV30 and TRBJ1-5; D not resolved. This CDR3 has 13 residues. Germline CDR1 reads GTSNPN; CDR2 reads SVGIG (reference sequence). The ends were cut back, 1 base at V and 7 bases at J, with 11 bases in the middle. The CDR3 DNA reads TGTGCCTGGAGTGCCAATGATGGACAGCCCCAGCATTTT. Its translation: CAWSANDGQPQHF.

The chain carries TRBV4-1 and TRBJ1-1; D is ambiguous. V was shortened by 0 bases and J by 1 base, with 9 bases between the two germline ends. The CDR3 contains 15 residues. The germline gives CDR1 MGHRA, CDR2 YSYEKL. The CDR3 bases are TGCGCCAGCAGCCAAGATCCTCCAGAGAACACTGAAGCTTTCTTT. It is translated as CASSQDPPENTEAFF.

With regard to this clone: One junction end disagrees with the germline gene, perhaps due to a read error. The rearrangement uses TRBV20-1 and TRBJ2-7; 7 bases match TRBD1. CDR1 is DFQATT and CDR2 is SNEGSKA in the germline V gene (reference sequence). This CDR3 spans 11 amino acids. The CDR3 loop is CSARDQRGQNF. The CDR3 DNA follows: TGCAGTGCTAGAGATCAGAGGGGACAGAACTTC.

This chain links TRBV6-5 with TRBJ2-3; tentatively, D is TRBD1 (5 bases). Germline lookup yields CDR1 MNHEY and CDR2 SVGAGI. Trimming took off 6 bases at V and 2 bases at J, with 9 bases between the two ends. This CDR3 has 13 residues. CDR3 amino acids: CASRVGPTDTQYF. For the CDR3, the DNA is TGTGCCAGCAGAGTGGGGCCCACAGATACGCAGTATTTT.

This clone was observed a few times. V usage is TRBV30 and J usage is TRBJ1-5; 8 bases line up with TRBD1. The CDR3 consists of 12 residues. The V gene's germline CDR1 is GTSNPN and CDR2 SVGIG (reference sequence). Trimming removed 4 bases from V and 7 bases from J; junction bases left unmatched: 3. The CDR3 coding sequence is TGTGCCTGGACCGGACAGGGACAGCCCCAGCATTTT. Its translation: CAWTGQGQPQHF.

In its sample, this clone was seen once. This chain uses TRBV30 with TRBJ1-1; D is undetermined. Germline V lookup: CDR1 GTSNPN, CDR2 SVGIG (reference sequence). The V end was cut by 6 bases, the J end by 1 base, with 6 bases between. The CDR3 consists of 11 residues. The CDR3 spells CACARNTEAFF. The DNA for the CDR3 is TGTGCCTGTGCACGGAACACTGAAGCTTTCTTT.

This clone showed up just once. V usage is TRBV27 and J usage is TRBJ1-1, with D tentatively TRBD1 (5 bases). V was pared by 3 bases and J by 1 base, with 6 bases between. This CDR3 contains 13 residues. Germline lookup yields CDR1 MNHEY and CDR2 SMNVEV (reference sequence). The CDR3 protein is CASSLTENTEAFF. In DNA, the CDR3 is TGTGCCAGCAGTTTGACAGAGAACACTGAAGCTTTCTTT.

V usage is TRBV30 and J usage is TRBJ2-2; D unclear. CDR1 and CDR2 (germline): GTSNPN, SVGIG (reference sequence). V dropped 3 bases and J dropped 7 bases, with 9 bases sitting between them. CDR3 length: 12 amino acids. CDR3 nucleotide sequence: TGTGCCTGGAGGACTTCTCACGGGGAGCTGTTTTTT. Residues: CAWRTSHGELFF.

The gene calls are TRBV6-1 and TRBJ2-5; D is uncertain. The CDR3 runs 11 residues. Per the germline V gene, CDR1 is MNHNS and CDR2 is SASEGT. V was pared by 2 bases and J by 7 bases, with 5 bases between. CDR3 loop: CASSEFGTQYF. The DNA for the CDR3 is TGTGCCAGCAGTGAATTCGGGACCCAGTACTTC.

This clone was detected only a few times. The chain joins TRBV5-1 to TRBJ2-3; weak D call: TRBD1 (5 bases). CDR1 is SGHRS and CDR2 is YFSETQ in the germline V gene. V lost 0 bases to trimming and J lost 2 bases, with 10 bases between them. This CDR3 spans 15 amino acids. For the CDR3, the DNA is TGCGCCAGCAGCTTGGAGGGGCTCCACACAGATACGCAGTATTTT. It translates to CASSLEGLHTDTQYF. The full variable domain, completed using reference TRBV5-1 and TRBJ2-3, is KAGVTQTPRYLIKTRGQQVTLSCSPISGHRSVSWYQQTPGQGLQFLFEYFSETQRNKGNFPGRFSGRQFSNSRSEMNVSTLELGDSALYLCASSLEGLHTDTQYFGPGTRLTVL.

The sample holds a few counts of this clone. Compared with germline, one end of the junction differs, possibly owing to a read error. The chain carries TRBV4-2 and TRBJ1-1; D is unresolved. The CDR3 sequence is 12 residues long. The germline V gene encodes CDR1 LGHNA and CDR2 YNFKEQ. CDR3 residues: CASSQVNSEAFF. The DNA for the CDR3 is TGTGCCAGCAGCCAAGTAAACAGTGAAGCTTTCTTT.

The chain carries TRBV27 and TRBJ2-2, with unresolved D. Germline V lookup: CDR1 MNHEY, CDR2 SMNVEV (reference sequence). The length of the CDR3 is 13 residues. The V end was cut by 3 bases, the J end by 6 bases, with 8 bases between. The CDR3 sequence: CASSFVGSGELFF. CDR3 in DNA: TGTGCCAGCAGTTTTGTCGGTTCCGGGGAGCTGTTTTTT.

This chain uses TRBV13 with TRBJ1-5; D might be TRBD1 (5 bases). Germline CDR1 is PRHDT and CDR2 is FYEKMQ (reference sequence). V gave up 3 bases and J gave up 10 bases, with 10 bases separating them. There are 12 residues in the CDR3. The CDR3 region has the DNA TGTGCCAGCAGCTTCTCGGGACCCCCCCAGCATTTT. Protein product: CASSFSGPPQHF.

This clone came up a few times. V is TRBV27 and J is TRBJ2-5, with 11 positions matching TRBD1. The CDR3 consists of 14 residues. Germline V gene sequence: CDR1 MNHEY, CDR2 SMNVEV (reference sequence). The V and J ends lost 5 bases and 5 bases, in that order; junction bases with no gene match: 4. CDR3 in amino acids: CASSTWDRGETQYF. Here the CDR3 DNA reads TGTGCCAGCAGTACTTGGGACAGGGGGGAGACCCAGTACTTC.

The gene calls are TRBV30 and TRBJ2-5, with TRBD1 matching 8 bases. CDR3 size: 13 residues. After removal of 3 bases from V and 4 bases from J, the junction contained 4 bases not matched to a gene. Germline assignment: CDR1 GTSNPN and CDR2 SVGIG (reference sequence). The CDR3 spells CAWSDRGGETQYF. The CDR3 nucleotides read TGTGCCTGGAGCGACAGGGGAGGAGAGACCCAGTACTTC.

CDR3 sequence (DNA): TGTGCCAGCAGCGGTACACCGGGACTAGCGGGCCAAGAGACCCAGTACTTC. It yields the protein CASSGTPGLAGQETQYF. V and J are TRBV5-6 and TRBJ2-5; 12 bases map to TRBD2. This CDR3 is 17 amino acids long. V lost 4 bases to trimming and J lost 1 base; unmatched junction nucleotides: 8. Per germline, CDR1 SGHDT and CDR2 YYEEEE. The full variable domain, rest sourced from reference TRBV5-6 and TRBJ2-5, is DAGVTQSPTHLIKTRGQQVTLRCSPKSGHDTVSWYQQALGQGPQFIFQYYEEEERQRGNFPDRFSGHQFPNYSSELNVNALLLGDSALYLCASSGTPGLAGQETQYFGPGTRLLVL.

The gene calls are TRBV4-1 and TRBJ2-2; 8 bases align to TRBD2. There are 17 residues in the CDR3. Germline V gene sequence: CDR1 MGHRA, CDR2 YSYEKL. The J segment lost 1 base and the V segment lost 4 bases, leaving 8 bases of the junction unmatched. The CDR3 loop is CASSLTGGEGNTGELFF. The CDR3 DNA follows: TGCGCCAGCAGCCTCACGGGAGGGGAGGGGAACACCGGGGAGCTGTTTTTT.

Here the CDR3 reads CASSDDLTGNTEAFF. The CDR3 DNA reads as TGTGCCAGCAGTGATGACCTCACGGGGAACACTGAAGCTTTCTTT. The chain is built from TRBV2 and TRBJ1-1; D gene uncertain. V dropped 3 bases and J dropped 1 base, with 12 bases sitting between them. The germline gives CDR1 SNHLY, CDR2 FYNNEI. CDR3 length: 15 residues.

The chain recombines TRBV19 with TRBJ2-7; unclear D gene. The V and J ends lost 6 bases and 3 bases respectively, with 18 bases between them. The CDR3 extends over 15 amino acids. The germline gives CDR1 LNHDA, CDR2 SQIVND (reference sequence). CDR3 DNA: TGTGCCAGTAGAGCCATCCCCGGGCCCGACTACGAGCAGTACTTC. Encoded protein: CASRAIPGPDYEQYF.